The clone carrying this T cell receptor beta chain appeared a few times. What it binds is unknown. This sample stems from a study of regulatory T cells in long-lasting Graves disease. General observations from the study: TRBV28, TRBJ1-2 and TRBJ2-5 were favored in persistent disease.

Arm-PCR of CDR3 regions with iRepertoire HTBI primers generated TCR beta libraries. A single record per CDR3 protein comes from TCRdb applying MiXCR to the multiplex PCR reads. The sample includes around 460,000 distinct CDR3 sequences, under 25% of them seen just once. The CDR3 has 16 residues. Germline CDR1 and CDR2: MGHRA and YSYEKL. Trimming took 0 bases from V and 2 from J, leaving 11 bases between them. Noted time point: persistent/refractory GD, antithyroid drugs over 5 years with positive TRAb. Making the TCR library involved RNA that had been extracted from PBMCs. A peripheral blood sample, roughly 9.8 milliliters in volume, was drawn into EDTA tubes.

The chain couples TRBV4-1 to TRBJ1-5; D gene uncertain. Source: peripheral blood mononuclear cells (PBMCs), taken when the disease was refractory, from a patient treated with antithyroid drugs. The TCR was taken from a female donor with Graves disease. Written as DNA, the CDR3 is TGCGCCAGCAGCCAAGAGGGGATAATCGGCAATCAGCCCCAGCATTTT. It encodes CASSQEGIIGNQPQHF.